This paragraph covers one T cell receptor beta chain sequence. As yet, its antigen is unknown. Germline CDR1 and CDR2: SGDLS and YYNGEE. There are 15 residues in the CDR3. V was pared by 4 bases and J by 0 bases, with 14 bases between. The sample belongs to a study of radiation and T cells in renal cell carcinoma. Whole-study findings and limits: Top tumor clonotypes rose in blood 2 weeks post-radiation, then contracted.

Method: immunoSEQ multiplex PCR; TCRdb's copy keeps in-frame clones and lacks some. Found here are fewer than 85,000 clones, about nine tenths of them singletons; the top ten hold over 5.5%. Documented time point: blood 4 weeks post-SBRT, at nephrectomy. Treatment noted: 15 Gy SBRT to primary tumor, nephrectomy 4 weeks later. Nephrectomy followed 15 Gy stereotactic body radiation by 4 weeks. The J gene is TRBJ2-7, the V gene TRBV9; D is uncertain. This receptor was obtained from a woman in her 70s with renal cell carcinoma. Here the sequenced sample was blood, taken from a patient whose treatment included radiotherapy and nephrectomy. CDR3 in DNA: TGTGCCAGCAGCCCGACCATCCGTGGCTCCTACGAGCAGTACTTC. Translation gives CASSPTIRGSYEQYF.